Below are 5 T cell receptor beta chains sequenced from a single sample in a study of blood T cell repertoires in COVID-19. Sequenced by immunoSEQ multiplex PCR; TCRdb stores in-frame clones only, minus some. The sample has almost 350,000 clones; 88% are singletons. What was sequenced was PBMCs or T cells enriched from blood (not recorded which). The origin of the receptors is a woman aged 25 to 39 who had been exposed to COVID-19.

The chain carries TRBV9 and TRBJ2-3; perhaps TRBD1 as D (5 bases). The CDR3 is made up of 14 amino acids. Trimming took off 0 bases at V and 3 bases at J, with 8 bases between the two ends. From germline, CDR1 is SGDLS and CDR2 YYNGEE. CDR3 amino acids: CASSVAGYTDTQYF. The CDR3 DNA reads as TGTGCCAGCAGCGTAGCAGGGTATACAGATACGCAGTATTTT.

V usage is TRBV7-9 and J usage is TRBJ1-2; no clear D. The CDR3 is 11 amino acids. CDR1 and CDR2 (germline): SEHNR, FQNEAQ (reference sequence). Trimming shortened V by 2 bases and J by 7 bases, and 5 bases separated the two germline ends. The CDR3, as DNA: TGTGCCAGCAGCTTACAACTTGGCTACACCTTC. Translating gives CASSLQLGYTF.

The rearrangement links TRBV3-1 (or the pseudogene TRBV3-2) to TRBJ1-1, with 7 nucleotides matching TRBD1. V shed 5 bases and J 1 base; nucleotides not matched to a gene: 7. The CDR3 spans 15 residues. From germline, CDR1 is LGHDT and CDR2 YNNKEL (reference sequence). The CDR3 DNA reads as TGTGCCAGCAGCGATACAGGGGTTTGGAACACTGAAGCTTTCTTT. Amino acid sequence: CASSDTGVWNTEAFF.

V is TRBV27 and J is TRBJ2-7; 10 bases fit TRBD1. The CDR3 spans 17 residues. With 0 bases clipped from V and 1 base from J, the junction kept 6 bases outside the gene matches. Germline V gene sequence: CDR1 MNHEY, CDR2 SMNVEV (reference sequence). CDR3 in amino acids: CASSLSPRQGASYEQYF. The CDR3 DNA reads as TGTGCCAGCAGTTTATCCCCAAGACAGGGGGCATCCTACGAGCAGTACTTC.

The chain has TRBV2 and TRBJ1-1; a possible D gene is TRBD1 (5 bases). CDR3 length equals 11 residues. The germline gives CDR1 SNHLY, CDR2 FYNNEI. Trimming shortened V by 7 bases and J by 7 bases, and 10 bases separated the two germline ends. The CDR3 bases are TGTGCCAGCACCAGAGACAGTGAAGCTTTCTTT. Residues: CASTRDSEAFF.